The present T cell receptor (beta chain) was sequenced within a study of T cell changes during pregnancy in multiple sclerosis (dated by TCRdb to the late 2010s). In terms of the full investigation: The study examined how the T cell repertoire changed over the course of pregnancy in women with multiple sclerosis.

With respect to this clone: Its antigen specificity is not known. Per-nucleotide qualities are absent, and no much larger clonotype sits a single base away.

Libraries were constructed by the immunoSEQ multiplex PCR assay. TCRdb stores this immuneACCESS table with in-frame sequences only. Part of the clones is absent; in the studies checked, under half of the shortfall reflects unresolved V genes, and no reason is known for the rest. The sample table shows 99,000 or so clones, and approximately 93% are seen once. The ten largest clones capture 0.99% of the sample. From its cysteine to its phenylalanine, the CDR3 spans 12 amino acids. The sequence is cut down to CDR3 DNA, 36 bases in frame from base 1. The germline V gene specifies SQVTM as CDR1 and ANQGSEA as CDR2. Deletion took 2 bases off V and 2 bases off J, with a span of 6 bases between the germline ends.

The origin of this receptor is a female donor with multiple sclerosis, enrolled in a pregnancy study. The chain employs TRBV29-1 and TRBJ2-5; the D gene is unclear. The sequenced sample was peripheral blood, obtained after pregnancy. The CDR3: CSVEPDQETQYF. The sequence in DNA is TGCAGCGTTGAACCAGATCAAGAGACCCAGTACTTC. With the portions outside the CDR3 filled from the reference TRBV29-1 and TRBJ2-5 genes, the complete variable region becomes SAVISQKPSRDICQRGTSLTIQCQVDSQVTMMFWYRQQPGQSLTLIATANQGSEATYESGFVIDKFPISRPNLTFSTLTVSNMSPEDSSIYLCSVEPDQETQYFGPGTRLLVL.